Detailed here is one T cell receptor beta chain. Its cognate antigen is unknown. This sample is part of a study of CD8 T cells in ankylosing spondylitis. Regarding the study as a whole: Ankylosing spondylitis blood appeared to be characterized by a TCR beta motif of several highly homologous variants.

TCRdb fed the 5' RACE reads into MiXCR, producing one record per CDR3 protein. The sample contains around 490,000 distinct CDR3 sequences, about 5.2% of which appear only once. This CDR3 region has 12 residues. Trimming pared 4 bases from V and 8 bases from J, leaving 10 bases between. CDR1 and CDR2 from the germline V gene are SGHDN and FVKESK. The sequence was obtained from a male donor with ankylosing spondylitis. Sequencing was done on a sample of blood, either unsorted or a sorted T cell fraction (not recorded which). The rearrangement uses TRBV14 and TRBJ2-3; D remains ambiguous. The CDR3 here is CASSPGGITQYF. CDR3 in DNA: TGTGCCAGCAGCCCGGGTGGGATTACGCAGTATTTT.